What follows are 16 T cell receptor beta chains derived from one specimen sequenced in a study of graft-versus-host responses after intestinal transplantation. Method: immunoSEQ multiplex PCR; TCRdb's copy keeps in-frame clones and lacks some. The table has some 10,000 clones, 78% seen once; the top ten hold around 22%. Researchers processed graft tissue to release intraepithelial and lamina propria lymphocytes. The source material was ileum tissue, sampled approximately 530 days after intestinal transplant. These receptors came from a human patient who received an intestinal transplant, so some T cells may come from the graft donor.

The rearrangement links TRBV5-4 to TRBJ1-3; D gene ambiguous. Between the trimmed V and J ends, which lost 3 bases and 4 bases, there was a span of 11 bases. Germline CDR1 is SGHNT and CDR2 is YYREEE (reference sequence). The CDR3 is made up of 14 amino acids. The CDR3 here is CASSSRASGNTIYF. In DNA, the CDR3 is TGTGCCAGCAGCTCAAGGGCGTCAGGAAACACCATATATTTT.

As concerns this clone: The germline gene is not matched at one end of the junction; a read error may be the cause. The chain has TRBV7-9 and TRBJ1-5; 7 bases agree with TRBD1. CDR3 length equals 15 residues. The germline gives CDR1 SEHNR, CDR2 FQNEAQ (reference sequence). CDR3 region: CAGSPTGSGNQPQHF. CDR3 DNA: TGTGCCGGCAGCCCGACAGGGTCCGGCAATCAGCCCCAGCATTTT.

The chain is built from TRBV6-1 and TRBJ2-1; D gene uncertain. The CDR3 spans 15 residues. CDR1 is MNHNS, CDR2 SASEGT, per germline. Trimming left V 1 base short and J 7 bases short, with 14 bases between. CDR3 sequence reads: CASSEGETPINEQFF. For the CDR3, the DNA is TGTGCCAGCAGTGAAGGCGAAACACCAATTAATGAGCAGTTCTTC.

This chain connects TRBV10-3 to TRBJ2-7; 11 bases fit TRBD2. The CDR3 length is 14 residues. Per the germline V gene, CDR1 is ENHRY and CDR2 is SYGVKD. V lost 3 bases, J lost 4 bases, and 2 bases stayed unmatched. CDR3 in amino acids: CAISEGTSGYEQYF. The CDR3 bases are TGTGCCATCAGTGAAGGGACTAGCGGTTACGAGCAGTACTTC.

This chain connects TRBV28 to TRBJ2-7; D is possibly TRBD2 (6 bases). Trimming took off 7 bases at V and 2 bases at J, with 15 bases between the two ends. Germline V gives CDR1 MDHEN, CDR2 SYDVKM. The CDR3 has 14 amino acids. CDR3 sequence (DNA): TGTGCCAGCACCCCTGGCGGGGTCCCCTACGAGCAGTACTTC. Its protein is CASTPGGVPYEQYF.

The V and J genes are TRBV29-1 and TRBJ2-1; 10 nucleotides line up with TRBD2. There are 13 residues in the CDR3. Unmatched junction bases numbered 6, after V lost 4 bases and J lost 9 bases. The V gene's germline CDR1 is SQVTM and CDR2 ANQGSEA. Written as DNA, the CDR3 is TGCAGCGTTGGGAGCGGGAGGGGAAGTGAGCAGTTCTTC. It is translated as CSVGSGRGSEQFF.

The rearrangement links TRBV6-8 to TRBJ2-7, with 8 bases matching TRBD1. The germline gives CDR1 MNHGY, CDR2 SAAAGT. Trimming at V came to 6 bases and at J to 2 bases, leaving 9 bases not matched to a gene. This CDR3 is built from 15 residues. CDR3 loop: CASSDGTGGPYEQYF. In DNA, the CDR3 is TGTGCCAGCAGCGACGGGACAGGCGGCCCCTACGAGCAGTACTTC.

The V and J genes are TRBV30 and TRBJ1-5; D is possibly TRBD1 (5 bases). The CDR3 is 13 amino acids. The V end was cut by 0 bases, the J end by 6 bases, with 9 bases between. Germline CDR1 and CDR2: GTSNPN and SVGIG (reference sequence). The CDR3 DNA is TGTGCCTGGAGTGTAGGGGAGGGTCAGCCCCAGCATTTT. Protein product: CAWSVGEGQPQHF.

The chain is built from TRBV6-5 and TRBJ1-2; no clear D gene. Germline V CDR1 and CDR2: MNHEY, SVGAGI. The CDR3 is made up of 14 amino acids. The germline V and J ends were trimmed by 0 bases and 4 bases, with 9 bases remaining between them. The CDR3 nucleotides are TGTGCCAGCAGTTACTCGGGCGGCGTCTATGGCTACACCTTC. Translation gives CASSYSGGVYGYTF.

This clone has just a few counts. This chain connects TRBV29-1 to TRBJ1-2; 9 nucleotides align to TRBD1. Germline V CDR1 and CDR2: SQVTM, ANQGSEA. The CDR3 is made up of 12 amino acids. J gave up 2 bases and V 6 bases, and 1 base lay outside the gene matches. CDR3 DNA sequence: TGCAGCGTAGGGACAGGGAACTATGGCTACACCTTC. Translated: CSVGTGNYGYTF.

The chain links TRBV10-1 to TRBJ2-3; D tentatively reads TRBD1 or TRBD2 (6 bases each). Per germline, CDR1 WNHNN and CDR2 SYGVQD (reference sequence). This CDR3 is built from 15 residues. Trimming took off 6 bases at V and 2 bases at J, with 15 bases between the two ends. The CDR3 coding sequence is TGCGCCAGCAGCCGCACGGGGGCCCACACAGATACGCAGTATTTT. Its translation is CASSRTGAHTDTQYF.

This chain uses TRBV5-6 with TRBJ2-5; the D gene could be TRBD1 or TRBD2 (5 bases each). CDR1 and CDR2 (germline): SGHDT, YYEEEE. V was cut by 4 bases and J by 5 bases, with 18 bases left in between. CDR3 length equals 15 residues. The DNA for the CDR3 is TGTGCCAGCAGCCCCGATGGGACGTTCGGCGAGACCCAGTACTTC. Its translation is CASSPDGTFGETQYF.

The chain couples TRBV28 to TRBJ1-5; D gene unclear. In germline, CDR1 is MDHEN, CDR2 SYDVKM. The CDR3 is made up of 12 amino acids. V shed 4 bases and J shed 7 bases, with 8 bases lying between them. CDR3 region: CASSWGGQPQHF. CDR3 bases: TGTGCCAGCAGTTGGGGTGGACAGCCCCAGCATTTT.

This rearrangement joins TRBV4-1 to TRBJ1-2; TRBD1 agrees at 9 bases. The CDR3 length is 17 residues. CDR1 MGHRA and CDR2 YSYEKL come from the germline V gene. Trimming at V came to 3 bases and at J to 3 bases, leaving 11 bases not matched to a gene. CDR3 coding DNA: TGCGCCAGCAGCCACTTCCCACCGGGACAGGGACACTATGGCTACACCTTC. This encodes CASSHFPPGQGHYGYTF.

The V gene is TRBV15, the J gene TRBJ2-7, with unresolved D. Trimming took 0 bases from V and 6 from J, leaving 3 bases between them. The CDR3 runs 11 residues. CDR1 and CDR2 from the germline V gene are LNHNV and YYDKDF (reference sequence). This CDR3 is CATSREGEQYF. CDR3 DNA sequence: TGTGCCACCAGCAGAGAAGGCGAGCAGTACTTC.

The chain uses TRBV27 and TRBJ1-2; TRBD1 might be the D (5 bases). Per germline, CDR1 MNHEY and CDR2 SMNVEV (reference sequence). The CDR3 length is 14 residues. Trimming took 2 bases from V and 3 from J, leaving 10 bases between them. CDR3: CASSLRQGHYGYTF. In DNA form, the CDR3 reads TGTGCCAGCAGTTTAAGGCAGGGCCACTATGGCTACACCTTC.